This TCR beta chain was profiled in a study of regulatory T cells in long-lasting Graves disease. Whole-study context: The study enrolled newly diagnosed Graves' patients on antithyroid drugs under 3 months.

Noted time point: newly diagnosed GD, antithyroid drugs for less than 3 months. PBMC-derived RNA was used for the TCR library. The CDR3 has 16 residues. CDR1 and CDR2 from the germline V gene are MDHEN and SYDVKM. V lost 6 bases, J lost 5 bases, and 20 bases lay in between. The table lists this clonotype with many counts. Its matching antigen is unknown. Through Arm-PCR of CDR3 regions and iRepertoire HTBI primers, TCR beta libraries were built. TCRdb fed the multiplex PCR reads into MiXCR, producing one record per CDR3 protein. The profile covers 680,000 or so distinct CDR3 sequences, with around 15% appearing a single time and around 19% taken by the ten largest. General study points: Persistent Graves' patients possessed reduced TCR diversity relative to recently diagnosed ones.

This sample also appeared in a second study, on T cells in Graves' hyperthyroidism and ophthalmopathy. In that study: First-round RT-PCR targeting the TCR CDR3 was performed with the HTBI primer set. Blood held most thyroid clonotypes expanded above 0.001 frequency.

This clonotype originated in a woman aged 25 to 39 with Graves disease. The material sequenced was peripheral blood mononuclear cells (PBMCs), taken at new diagnosis, from a patient treated with antithyroid drugs. The chain joins TRBV28 to TRBJ1-5; tentative D call: TRBD1 (6 bases). The CDR3 nucleotides read TGTGCCAGCAGGGCTTGGGGGCTGGGAGACCATCAGCCCCAGCATTTT. It specifies CASRAWGLGDHQPQHF.